Below, 10 T cell receptor beta chains from the same sample are listed, as sequenced in a study of cytomegalovirus exposure and HLA in healthy donors (dated by TCRdb to 2017 to 2019). The library was produced with the immunoSEQ multiplex PCR assay. A mixture of 60 forward primers for TCR Vbeta segments and 13 reverse primers for TCR Jbeta segments was used in the multiplex PCR. TCRdb limited this immuneACCESS table to in-frame rearrangements with V and J called. A share of clones is missing; checked studies link under half to unresolved V genes, and the rest is unexplained. A total of some 190,000 clones appear in this sample, around 75% of them only once. The ten largest clones add up to 1.6% of the sample. Input material: PBMCs. All receptors derive from a woman aged 50 to 60 in good health and CMV-seronegative.

The chain is built from TRBV4-1 and TRBJ2-1; 8 nucleotides line up with TRBD2. V dropped 4 bases and J dropped 2; count of bases not matched to a gene: 10. This CDR3 has 17 residues. CDR1 is MGHRA, CDR2 YSYEKL, per germline. The CDR3 DNA reads as TGCGCCAGCAGCCCTTCTTCGAGCGGGGGCCCCTACAATGAGCAGTTCTTC. Encoded protein: CASSPSSSGGPYNEQFF.

This clone was found a few times. The V and J genes are TRBV7-9 and TRBJ2-1, with 9 bases fitting TRBD1. The germline V gene encodes CDR1 SEHNR and CDR2 FQNEAQ (reference sequence). Trimming took 6 bases from V and 8 from J; bases not matched to a gene: 11. This CDR3 is built from 15 residues. The DNA for the CDR3 is TGTGCCAGCAGTTCCCCCGGGACAGGGCAAGATGAGCAGTTCTTC. This sequence encodes CASSSPGTGQDEQFF.

The chain recombines TRBV30 with TRBJ2-2, with a tentative D call TRBD2 (6 bases). Trimming removed 0 bases from V and 4 bases from J, with 15 bases in between. This CDR3 has 16 amino acids. Germline CDR1 and CDR2: GTSNPN and SVGIG (reference sequence). DNA for the CDR3: TGTGCCTGGAGTGTAAAACTTCAGGGAGGCACCGGGGAGCTGTTTTTT. It specifies CAWSVKLQGGTGELFF. The full variable domain, with the rest looked up from reference TRBV30 and TRBJ2-2, is SQTIHQWPATLVQPVGSPLSLECTVEGTSNPNLYWYRQAAGRGLQLLFYSVGIGQISSEVPQNLSASRPQDRQFILSSKKLLLSDSGFYLCAWSVKLQGGTGELFFGEGSRLTVL.

This CDR3 reads CASSQDGGVGARHGYTF. DNA for the CDR3: TGCGCCAGCAGCCAAGACGGTGGGGTGGGGGCGCGTCATGGCTACACCTTC. The chain links TRBV4-1 to TRBJ1-2, with D maybe TRBD1 (6 bases). This CDR3 has 17 amino acids. Trimming left V 0 bases short and J 6 bases short, with 20 bases between. The germline gives CDR1 MGHRA, CDR2 YSYEKL.

A single count supports this clone. This sequence joins TRBV5-1 and TRBJ1-1; perhaps TRBD1 as D (6 bases). The V end was cut by 0 bases, the J end by 5 bases, with 14 bases between. CDR3 length: 15 amino acids. The germline V gene encodes CDR1 SGHRS and CDR2 YFSETQ. This chain's CDR3 is CASSLGQGWKTEAFF. CDR3 DNA sequence: TGCGCCAGCAGCTTGGGGCAGGGGTGGAAGACTGAAGCTTTCTTT.

The chain's CDR3 is CASSLAAQVRTEAFF. The CDR3 bases are TGTGCCAGCAGCTTAGCGGCACAGGTTCGCACTGAAGCTTTCTTT. The chain joins TRBV7-9 to TRBJ1-1, with D perhaps TRBD1 (5 bases). The ends were cut back, 0 bases at V and 4 bases at J, with 12 bases in the middle. The CDR3 is made up of 15 amino acids. Germline-derived CDR1 and CDR2 are SEHNR and FQNEAQ (reference sequence).

The genes are TRBV6-5 and TRBJ2-5, with 7 bases that match TRBD1. The junction had 9 bases not matched to a gene; V was cut back by 6 bases and J by 2 bases. Germline V gene lookup returns CDR1 MNHEY and CDR2 SVGAGI. The CDR3 has 15 residues. CDR3 residues: CASRGSGQSQETQYF. The CDR3 nucleotides read TGTGCCAGCAGGGGGTCGGGACAGTCTCAAGAGACCCAGTACTTC.

The chain joins TRBV18 to TRBJ1-1; D not certain. Per germline, CDR1 KGHSH and CDR2 LQKENI. V lost 2 bases and J 1 base, leaving 5 bases between the germline ends. CDR3 length equals 13 residues. The CDR3 sequence is CASSPTQNTEAFF. Written as DNA, the CDR3 is TGTGCCAGCTCACCAACACAGAACACTGAAGCTTTCTTT.

The rearrangement links TRBV19 to TRBJ2-1; D is perhaps TRBD2 (5 bases). The CDR3 length is 15 residues. Trimming took off 4 bases at V and 0 bases at J, with 10 bases between the two ends. Per germline, CDR1 LNHDA and CDR2 SQIVND (reference sequence). CDR3 sequence: CASSTSGSSYNEQFF. The CDR3 nucleotides are TGTGCCAGTAGTACTTCGGGAAGCTCCTACAATGAGCAGTTCTTC.

The genes are TRBV6-7 and TRBJ2-7, with 11 bases aligning to TRBD2. TRBV6-7 is flagged as an ORF with uncertain function. The CDR3 has 15 residues. V lost 7 bases to trimming and J lost 1 base; unmatched junction nucleotides: 6. The CDR3 is CASIQRTSGSYEQYF. The CDR3 DNA is TGTGCCAGCATCCAACGGACTAGCGGGTCCTACGAGCAGTACTTC.